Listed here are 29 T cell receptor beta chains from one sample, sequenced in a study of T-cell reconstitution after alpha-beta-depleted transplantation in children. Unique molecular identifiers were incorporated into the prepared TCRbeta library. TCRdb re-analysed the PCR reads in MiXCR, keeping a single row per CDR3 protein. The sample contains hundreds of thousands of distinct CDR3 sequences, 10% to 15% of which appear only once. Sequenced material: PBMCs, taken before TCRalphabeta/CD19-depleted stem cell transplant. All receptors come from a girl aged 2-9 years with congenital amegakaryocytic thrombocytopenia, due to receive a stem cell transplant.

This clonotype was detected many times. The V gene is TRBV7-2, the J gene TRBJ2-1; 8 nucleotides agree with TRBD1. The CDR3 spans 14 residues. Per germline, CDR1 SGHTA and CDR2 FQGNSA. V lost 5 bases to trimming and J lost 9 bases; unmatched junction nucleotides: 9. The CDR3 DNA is TGTGCCAGCAGCCTCAGGGGGCGCGAAGGTGAGCAGTTCTTC. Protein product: CASSLRGREGEQFF.

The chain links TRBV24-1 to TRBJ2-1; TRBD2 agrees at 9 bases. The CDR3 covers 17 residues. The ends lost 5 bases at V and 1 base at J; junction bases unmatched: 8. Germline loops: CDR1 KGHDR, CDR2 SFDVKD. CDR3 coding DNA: TGTGCCACCAGTGGGATAGCGGGAGTAGGGTCCTACAATGAGCAGTTCTTC. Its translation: CATSGIAGVGSYNEQFF.

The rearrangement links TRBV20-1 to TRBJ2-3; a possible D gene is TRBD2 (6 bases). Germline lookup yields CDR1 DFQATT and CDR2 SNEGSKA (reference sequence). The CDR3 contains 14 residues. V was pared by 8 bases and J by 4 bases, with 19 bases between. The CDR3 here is CSTGQAGQADTQYF. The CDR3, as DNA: TGCAGTACTGGACAAGCGGGTCAGGCAGATACGCAGTATTTT.

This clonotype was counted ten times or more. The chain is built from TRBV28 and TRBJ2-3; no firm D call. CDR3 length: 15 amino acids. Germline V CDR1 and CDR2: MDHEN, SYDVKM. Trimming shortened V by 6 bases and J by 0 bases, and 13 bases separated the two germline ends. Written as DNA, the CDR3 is TGTGCCAGCAGGAAGACCTCAGCTAGCACAGATACGCAGTATTTT. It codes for CASRKTSASTDTQYF.

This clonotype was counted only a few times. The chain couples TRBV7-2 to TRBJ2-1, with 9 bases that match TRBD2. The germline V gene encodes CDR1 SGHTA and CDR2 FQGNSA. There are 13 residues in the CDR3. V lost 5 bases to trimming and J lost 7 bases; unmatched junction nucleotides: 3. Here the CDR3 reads CASSSGRMNEQFF. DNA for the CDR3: TGTGCCAGCAGCAGCGGGAGGATGAATGAGCAGTTCTTC. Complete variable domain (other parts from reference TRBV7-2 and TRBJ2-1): GAGVSQSPSNKVTEKGKDVELRCDPISGHTALYWYRQSLGQGLEFLIYFQGNSAPDKSGLPSDRFSAERTGGSVSTLTIQRTQQEDSAVYLCASSSGRMNEQFFGPGTRLTVL.

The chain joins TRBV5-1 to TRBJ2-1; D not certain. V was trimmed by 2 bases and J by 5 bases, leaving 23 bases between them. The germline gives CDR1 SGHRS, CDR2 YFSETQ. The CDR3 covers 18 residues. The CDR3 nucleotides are TGCGCCAGCAGCTTAACTGACGGACGGCCCTTCCGCGACAATGAGCAGTTCTTC. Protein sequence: CASSLTDGRPFRDNEQFF.

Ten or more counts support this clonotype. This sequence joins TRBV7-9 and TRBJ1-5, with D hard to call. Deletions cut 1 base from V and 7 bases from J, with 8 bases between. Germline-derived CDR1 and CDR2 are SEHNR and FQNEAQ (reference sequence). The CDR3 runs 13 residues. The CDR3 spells CASSLDPFQPQHF. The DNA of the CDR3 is TGTGCCAGCAGCTTAGACCCGTTCCAGCCCCAGCATTTT.

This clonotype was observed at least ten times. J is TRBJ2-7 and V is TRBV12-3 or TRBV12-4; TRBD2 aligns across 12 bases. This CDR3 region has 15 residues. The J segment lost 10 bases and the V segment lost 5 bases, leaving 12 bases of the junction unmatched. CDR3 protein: CASSLDRTSGVPQYF. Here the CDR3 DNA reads TGTGCCAGCAGTCTAGACAGGACTAGCGGGGTGCCCCAGTACTTC.

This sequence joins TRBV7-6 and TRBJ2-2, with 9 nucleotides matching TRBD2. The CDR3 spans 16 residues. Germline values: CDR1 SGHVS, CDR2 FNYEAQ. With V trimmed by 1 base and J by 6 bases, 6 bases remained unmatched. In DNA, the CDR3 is TGTGCCAGCAGCTTAGAGTATAGCGGGAGTTCCGGGGAGCTGTTTTTT. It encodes CASSLEYSGSSGELFF.

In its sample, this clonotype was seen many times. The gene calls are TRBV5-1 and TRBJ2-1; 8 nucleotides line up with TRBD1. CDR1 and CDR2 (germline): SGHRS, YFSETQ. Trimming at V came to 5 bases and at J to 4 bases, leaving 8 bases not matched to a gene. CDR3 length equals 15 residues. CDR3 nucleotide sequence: TGCGCCAGCAGAGGACAGGGCATAGGGTACAATGAGCAGTTCTTC. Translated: CASRGQGIGYNEQFF.

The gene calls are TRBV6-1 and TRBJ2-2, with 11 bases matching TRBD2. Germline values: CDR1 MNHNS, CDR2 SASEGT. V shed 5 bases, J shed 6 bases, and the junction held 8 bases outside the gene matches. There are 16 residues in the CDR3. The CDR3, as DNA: TGTGCCAGCAGTAGAGATAGCGGGAGGGCCGCCGGGGAGCTGTTTTTT. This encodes CASSRDSGRAAGELFF.

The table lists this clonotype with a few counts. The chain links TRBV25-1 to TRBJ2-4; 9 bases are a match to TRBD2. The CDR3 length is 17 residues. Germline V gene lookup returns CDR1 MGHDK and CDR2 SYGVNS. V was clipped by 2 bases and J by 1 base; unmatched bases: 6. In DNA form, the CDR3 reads TGTGCCAGCAGTGAACCGACTAGCGGAGATGCCAAAAACATTCAGTACTTC. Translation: CASSEPTSGDAKNIQYF. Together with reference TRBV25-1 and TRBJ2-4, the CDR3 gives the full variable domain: EADIYQTPRYLVIGTGKKITLECSQTMGHDKMYWYQQDPGMELHLIHYSYGVNSTEKGDLSSESTVSRIRTEHFPLTLESARPSHTSQYLCASSEPTSGDAKNIQYFGAGTRLSVL.

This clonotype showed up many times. The DNA of the CDR3 is TGTGCCAGCAGTTCAGGGGGCCGAGGCTATGGCTACACCTTC. It codes for CASSSGGRGYGYTF. This chain links TRBV28 with TRBJ1-2; TRBD1 matches at 8 bases. The V segment lost 4 bases and the J segment 4 bases; nucleotides outside the gene matches: 5. The CDR3 length is 14 residues. In germline, CDR1 is MDHEN, CDR2 SYDVKM.

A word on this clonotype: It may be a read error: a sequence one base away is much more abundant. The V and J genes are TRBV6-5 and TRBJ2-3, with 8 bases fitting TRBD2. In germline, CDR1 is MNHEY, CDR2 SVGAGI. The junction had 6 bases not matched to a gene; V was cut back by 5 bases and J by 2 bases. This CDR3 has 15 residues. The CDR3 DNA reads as TGTGCCAGCAGTCACGGGGGGGACTACACAGATACGCAGTATTTT. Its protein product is CASSHGGDYTDTQYF.

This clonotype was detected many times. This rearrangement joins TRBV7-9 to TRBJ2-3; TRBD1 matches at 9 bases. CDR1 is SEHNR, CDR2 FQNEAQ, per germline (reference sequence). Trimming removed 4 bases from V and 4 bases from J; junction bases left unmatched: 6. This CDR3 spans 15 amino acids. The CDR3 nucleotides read TGTGCCAGCAGCTGGGGACAGGGAGGTGCAGATACGCAGTATTTT. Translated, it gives CASSWGQGGADTQYF.

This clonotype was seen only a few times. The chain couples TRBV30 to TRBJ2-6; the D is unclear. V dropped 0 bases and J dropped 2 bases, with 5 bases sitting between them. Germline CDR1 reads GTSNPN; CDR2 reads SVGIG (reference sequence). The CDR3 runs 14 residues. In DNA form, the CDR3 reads TGTGCCTGGAGTGTAGGCGCTGGGGCCAACGTCCTGACTTTC. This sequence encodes CAWSVGAGANVLTF.

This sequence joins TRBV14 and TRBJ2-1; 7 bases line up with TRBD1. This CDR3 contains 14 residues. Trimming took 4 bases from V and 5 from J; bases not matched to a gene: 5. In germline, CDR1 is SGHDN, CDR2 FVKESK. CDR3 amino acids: CASSLDREDNEQFF. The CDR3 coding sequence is TGTGCCAGCAGCCTAGACAGGGAAGACAATGAGCAGTTCTTC.

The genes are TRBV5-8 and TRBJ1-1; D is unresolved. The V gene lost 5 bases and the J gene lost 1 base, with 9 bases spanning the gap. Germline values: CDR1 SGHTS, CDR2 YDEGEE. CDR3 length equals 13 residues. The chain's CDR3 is CASRRQENTEAFF. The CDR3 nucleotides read TGTGCCAGCAGACGGCAGGAGAACACTGAAGCTTTCTTT.

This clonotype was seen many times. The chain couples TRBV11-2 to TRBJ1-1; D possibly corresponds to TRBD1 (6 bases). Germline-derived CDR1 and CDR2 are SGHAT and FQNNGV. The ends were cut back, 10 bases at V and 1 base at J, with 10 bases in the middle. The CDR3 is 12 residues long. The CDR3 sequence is CATRGPNTEAFF. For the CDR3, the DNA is TGTGCCACCAGGGGACCGAACACTGAAGCTTTCTTT.

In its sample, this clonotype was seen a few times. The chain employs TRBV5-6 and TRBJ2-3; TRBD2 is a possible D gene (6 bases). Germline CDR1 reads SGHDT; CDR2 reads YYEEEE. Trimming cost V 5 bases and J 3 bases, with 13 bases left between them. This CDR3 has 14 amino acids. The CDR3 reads CASSFETRTDTQYF. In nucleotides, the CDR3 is TGTGCCAGCAGTTTCGAGACTAGAACAGATACGCAGTATTTT.

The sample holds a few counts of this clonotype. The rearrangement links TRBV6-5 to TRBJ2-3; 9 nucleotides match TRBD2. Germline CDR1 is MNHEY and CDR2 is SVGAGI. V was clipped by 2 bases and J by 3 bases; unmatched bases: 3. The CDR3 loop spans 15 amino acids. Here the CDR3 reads CASSYAAGGTDTQYF. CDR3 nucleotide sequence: TGTGCCAGCAGTTACGCGGCGGGAGGGACAGATACGCAGTATTTT.

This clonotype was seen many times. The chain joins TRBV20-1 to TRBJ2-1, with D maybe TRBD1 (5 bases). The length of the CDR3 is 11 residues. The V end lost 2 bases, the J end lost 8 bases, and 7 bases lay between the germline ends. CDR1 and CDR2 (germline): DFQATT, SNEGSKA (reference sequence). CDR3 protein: CSARMGHEQFF. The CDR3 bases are TGCAGTGCTAGAATGGGGCATGAGCAGTTCTTC.

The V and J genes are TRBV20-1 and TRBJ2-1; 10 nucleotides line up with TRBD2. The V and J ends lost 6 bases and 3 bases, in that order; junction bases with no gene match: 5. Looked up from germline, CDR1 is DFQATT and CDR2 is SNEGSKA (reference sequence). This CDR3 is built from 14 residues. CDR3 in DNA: TGCAGTGCAGGGGGACTAGCGAACTACAATGAGCAGTTCTTC. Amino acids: CSAGGLANYNEQFF.

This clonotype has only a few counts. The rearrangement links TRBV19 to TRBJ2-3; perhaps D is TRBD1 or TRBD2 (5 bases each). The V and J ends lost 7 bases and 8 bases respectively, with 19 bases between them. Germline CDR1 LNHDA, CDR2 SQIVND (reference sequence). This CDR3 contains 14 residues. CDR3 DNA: TGTGCCAGTAATTACGGACAAAAGAGGGGTACGCAGTATTTT. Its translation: CASNYGQKRGTQYF.

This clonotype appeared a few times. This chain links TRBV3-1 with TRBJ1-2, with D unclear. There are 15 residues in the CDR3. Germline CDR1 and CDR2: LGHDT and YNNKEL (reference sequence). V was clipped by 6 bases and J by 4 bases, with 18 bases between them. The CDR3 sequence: CASRHARQPSYGYTF. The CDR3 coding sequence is TGTGCCAGCAGACACGCGAGGCAGCCTAGCTATGGCTACACCTTC.

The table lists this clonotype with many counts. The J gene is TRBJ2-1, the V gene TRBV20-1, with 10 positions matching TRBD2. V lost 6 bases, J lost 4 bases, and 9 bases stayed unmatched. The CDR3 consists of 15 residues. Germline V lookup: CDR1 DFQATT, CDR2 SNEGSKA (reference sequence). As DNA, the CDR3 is TGCAGTGCCCCACTAGCGGGAAATACATACAATGAGCAGTTCTTC. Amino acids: CSAPLAGNTYNEQFF.

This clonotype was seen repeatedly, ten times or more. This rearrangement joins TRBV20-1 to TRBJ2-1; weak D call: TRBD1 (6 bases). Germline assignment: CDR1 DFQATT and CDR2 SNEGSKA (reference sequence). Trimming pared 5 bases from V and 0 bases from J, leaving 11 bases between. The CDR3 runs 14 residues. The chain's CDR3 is CSAVLGGSYNEQFF. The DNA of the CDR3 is TGCAGTGCTGTCCTAGGGGGCTCCTACAATGAGCAGTTCTTC.

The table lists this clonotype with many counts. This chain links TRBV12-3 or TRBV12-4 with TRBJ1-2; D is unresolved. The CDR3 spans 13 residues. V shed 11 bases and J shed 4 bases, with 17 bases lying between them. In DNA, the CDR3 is TGTGCCGTCACCCGGCGGGTGGCCTATGGCTACACCTTC. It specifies CAVTRRVAYGYTF.

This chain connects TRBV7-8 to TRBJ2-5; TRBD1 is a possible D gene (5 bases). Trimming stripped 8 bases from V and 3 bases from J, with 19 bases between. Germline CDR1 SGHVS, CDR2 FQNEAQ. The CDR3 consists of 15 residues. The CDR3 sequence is CASRLSRAREETQYF. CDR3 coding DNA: TGTGCCAGCCGACTCAGCCGCGCCAGGGAAGAGACCCAGTACTTC.